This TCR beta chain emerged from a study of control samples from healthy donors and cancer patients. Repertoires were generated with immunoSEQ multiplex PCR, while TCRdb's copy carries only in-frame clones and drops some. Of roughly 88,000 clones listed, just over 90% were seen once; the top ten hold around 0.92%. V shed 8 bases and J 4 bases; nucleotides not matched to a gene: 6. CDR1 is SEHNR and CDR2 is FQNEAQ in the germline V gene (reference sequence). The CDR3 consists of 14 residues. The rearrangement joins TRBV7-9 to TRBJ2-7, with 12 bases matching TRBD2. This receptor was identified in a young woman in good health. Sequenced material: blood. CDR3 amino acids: CASGSTSGSYEQYF. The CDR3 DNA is TGTGCCAGCGGATCGACTAGCGGGAGTTACGAGCAGTACTTC.